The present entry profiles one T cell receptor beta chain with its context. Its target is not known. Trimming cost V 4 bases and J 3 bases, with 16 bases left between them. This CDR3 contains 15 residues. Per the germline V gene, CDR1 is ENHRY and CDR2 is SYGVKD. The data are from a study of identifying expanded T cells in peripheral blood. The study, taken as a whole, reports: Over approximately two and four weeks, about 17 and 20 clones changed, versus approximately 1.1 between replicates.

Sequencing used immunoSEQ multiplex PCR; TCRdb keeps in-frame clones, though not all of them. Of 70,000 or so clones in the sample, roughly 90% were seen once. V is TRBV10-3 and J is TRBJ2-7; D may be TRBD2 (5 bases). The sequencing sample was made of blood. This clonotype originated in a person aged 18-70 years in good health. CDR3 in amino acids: CAISVTQNGVYEQYF. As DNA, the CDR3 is TGTGCCATCAGTGTCACGCAAAACGGGGTCTACGAGCAGTACTTC.